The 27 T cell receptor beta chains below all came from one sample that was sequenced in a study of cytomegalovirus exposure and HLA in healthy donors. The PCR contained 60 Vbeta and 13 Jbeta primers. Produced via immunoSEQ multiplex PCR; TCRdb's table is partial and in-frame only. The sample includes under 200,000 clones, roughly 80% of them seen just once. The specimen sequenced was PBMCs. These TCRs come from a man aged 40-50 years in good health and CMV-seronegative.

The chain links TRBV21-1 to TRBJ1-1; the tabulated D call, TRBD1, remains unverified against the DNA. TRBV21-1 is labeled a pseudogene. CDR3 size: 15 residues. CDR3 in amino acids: CASSKAPGLNTEAFF. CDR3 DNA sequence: TGTGCCAGCAGCAAAGCGCCAGGGTTGAACACTGAAGCTTTCTTT.

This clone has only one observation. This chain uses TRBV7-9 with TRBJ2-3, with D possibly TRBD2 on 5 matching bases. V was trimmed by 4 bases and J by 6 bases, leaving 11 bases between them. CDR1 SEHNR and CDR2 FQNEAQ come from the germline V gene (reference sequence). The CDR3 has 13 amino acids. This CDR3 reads CASSYPGDDTQYF. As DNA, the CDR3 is TGTGCCAGCAGCTATCCCGGGGATGATACGCAGTATTTT. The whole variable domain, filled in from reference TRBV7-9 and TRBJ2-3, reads DTGVSQNPRHKITKRGQNVTFRCDPISEHNRLYWYRQTLGQGPEFLTYFQNEAQLEKSRLLSDRFSAERPKGSFSTLEIQRTEQGDSAMYLCASSYPGDDTQYFGPGTRLTVL.

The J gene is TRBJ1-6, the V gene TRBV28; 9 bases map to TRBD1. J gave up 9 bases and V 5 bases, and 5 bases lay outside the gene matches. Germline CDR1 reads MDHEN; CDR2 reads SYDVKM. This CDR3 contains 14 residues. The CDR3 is CASSATGGPSPLHF. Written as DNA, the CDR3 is TGTGCCAGCAGTGCTACAGGGGGCCCTTCACCCCTCCACTTT.

The CDR3 spells CASSQEGGGKEKLFF. CDR3 sequence (DNA): TGCGCCAGCAGCCAAGAGGGCGGGGGGAAAGAAAAACTGTTTTTT. V is TRBV4-1 and J is TRBJ1-4; tentative D call: TRBD1 (5 bases). CDR3 length: 15 residues. V lost 0 bases and J 8 bases, leaving 13 bases between the germline ends. Germline V gene lookup returns CDR1 MGHRA and CDR2 YSYEKL.

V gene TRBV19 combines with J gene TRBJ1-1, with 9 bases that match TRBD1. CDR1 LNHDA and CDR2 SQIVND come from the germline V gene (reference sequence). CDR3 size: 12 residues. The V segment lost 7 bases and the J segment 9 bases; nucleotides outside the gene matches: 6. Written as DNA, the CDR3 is TGTGCCAGTACGGTCGGGACAGGGAAAGCTTTCTTT. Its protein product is CASTVGTGKAFF.

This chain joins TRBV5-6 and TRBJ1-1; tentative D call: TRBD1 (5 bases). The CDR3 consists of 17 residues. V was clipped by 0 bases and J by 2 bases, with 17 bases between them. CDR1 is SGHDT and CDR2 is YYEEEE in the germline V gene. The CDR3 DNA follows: TGTGCCAGCAGCTTGGCTCGGGGGGGTGCCCTCAACACTGAAGCTTTCTTT. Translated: CASSLARGGALNTEAFF.

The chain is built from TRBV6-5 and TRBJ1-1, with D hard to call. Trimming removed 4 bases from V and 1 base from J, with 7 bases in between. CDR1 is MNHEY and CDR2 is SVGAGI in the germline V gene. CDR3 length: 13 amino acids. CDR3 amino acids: CASSSGKNTEAFF. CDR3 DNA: TGTGCCAGCAGTTCCGGGAAGAACACTGAAGCTTTCTTT.

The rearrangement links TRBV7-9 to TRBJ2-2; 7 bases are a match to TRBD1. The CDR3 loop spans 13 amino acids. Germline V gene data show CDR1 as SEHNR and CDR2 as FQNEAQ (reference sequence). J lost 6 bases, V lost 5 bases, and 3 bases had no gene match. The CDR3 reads CASSPTGSGELFF. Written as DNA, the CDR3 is TGTGCCAGCAGCCCGACAGGGTCCGGGGAGCTGTTTTTT.

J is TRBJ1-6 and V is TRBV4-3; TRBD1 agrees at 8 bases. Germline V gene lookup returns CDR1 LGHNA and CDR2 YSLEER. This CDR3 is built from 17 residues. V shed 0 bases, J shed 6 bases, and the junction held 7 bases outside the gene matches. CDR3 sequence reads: CASSQDLTGASNSPLHF. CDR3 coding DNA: TGCGCCAGCAGCCAAGACCTGACAGGGGCCAGTAATTCACCCCTCCACTTT.

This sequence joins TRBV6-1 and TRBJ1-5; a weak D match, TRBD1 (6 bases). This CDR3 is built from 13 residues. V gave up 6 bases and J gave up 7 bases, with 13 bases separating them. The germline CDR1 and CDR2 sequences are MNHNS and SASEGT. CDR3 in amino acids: CASSGTGSQPQHF. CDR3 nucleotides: TGTGCCAGCAGCGGAACAGGGAGCCAGCCCCAGCATTTT.

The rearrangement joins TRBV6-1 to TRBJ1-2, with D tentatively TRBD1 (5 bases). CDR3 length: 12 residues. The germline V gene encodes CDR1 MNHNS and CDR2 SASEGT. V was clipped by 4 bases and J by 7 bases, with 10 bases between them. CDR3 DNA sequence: TGTGCCAGCAGTGTAGCAGGGAGTGGCTACACCTTC. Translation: CASSVAGSGYTF.

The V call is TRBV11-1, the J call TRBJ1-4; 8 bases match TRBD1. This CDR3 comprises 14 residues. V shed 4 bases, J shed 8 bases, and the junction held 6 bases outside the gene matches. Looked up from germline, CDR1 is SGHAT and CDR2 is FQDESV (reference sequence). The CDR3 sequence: CASSYGTGREKLFF. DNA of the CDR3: TGTGCCAGCAGCTATGGGACAGGAAGGGAAAAACTGTTTTTT. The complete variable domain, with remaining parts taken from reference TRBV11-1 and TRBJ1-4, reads EAEVAQSPRYKITEKSQAVAFWCDPISGHATLYWYRQILGQGPELLVQFQDESVVDDSQLPKDRFSAERLKGVDSTLKIQPAELGDSAMYLCASSYGTGREKLFFGSGTQLSVL.

CDR3 in amino acids: CASSPRAGGGNEQFF. CDR3 coding DNA: TGTGCCAGCTCACCAAGGGCGGGGGGCGGCAATGAGCAGTTCTTC. This chain uses TRBV18 with TRBJ2-1, with 8 bases aligning to TRBD2. The CDR3 runs 15 residues. In germline, CDR1 is KGHSH, CDR2 LQKENI. V dropped 2 bases and J dropped 6; count of bases not matched to a gene: 6.

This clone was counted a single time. The CDR3 region has the DNA TGTGCCAGCAGCGCCGGGCGGGGACAGGGGGCAGGAGATACGCAGTATTTT. It translates to CASSAGRGQGAGDTQYF. The genes are TRBV7-2 and TRBJ2-3, with 12 bases aligning to TRBD1. This CDR3 contains 17 residues. The germline V gene encodes CDR1 SGHTA and CDR2 FQGNSA. V was clipped by 5 bases and J by 5 bases; unmatched bases: 11.

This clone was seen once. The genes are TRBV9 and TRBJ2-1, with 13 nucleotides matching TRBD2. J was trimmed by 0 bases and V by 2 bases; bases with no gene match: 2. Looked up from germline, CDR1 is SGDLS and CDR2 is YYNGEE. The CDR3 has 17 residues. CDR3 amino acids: CASSVGTSGISYNEQFF. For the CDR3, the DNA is TGTGCCAGCAGCGTCGGGACTAGCGGGATCTCCTACAATGAGCAGTTCTTC.

The CDR3 DNA is TGCGCCAGCAGCACCGGACTTTGGACAGCGAACACCGGGGAGCTGTTTTTT. Protein product: CASSTGLWTANTGELFF. The chain recombines TRBV5-1 with TRBJ2-2; a weak D match, TRBD1 (6 bases). Germline V lookup: CDR1 SGHRS, CDR2 YFSETQ. CDR3 length: 17 residues. The V end was cut by 4 bases, the J end by 0 bases, with 16 bases between.

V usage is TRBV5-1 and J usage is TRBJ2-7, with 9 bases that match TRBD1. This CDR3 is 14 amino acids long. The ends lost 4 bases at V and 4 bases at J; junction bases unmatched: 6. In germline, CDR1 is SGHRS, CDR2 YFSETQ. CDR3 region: CASSPRTGVYEQYF. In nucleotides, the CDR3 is TGCGCCAGCAGCCCGAGGACAGGGGTGTACGAGCAGTACTTC.

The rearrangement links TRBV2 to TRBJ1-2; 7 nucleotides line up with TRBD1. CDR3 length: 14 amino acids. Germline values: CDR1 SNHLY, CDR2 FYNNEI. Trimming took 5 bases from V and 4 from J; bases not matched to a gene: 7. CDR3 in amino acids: CASSPNPGGYGYTF. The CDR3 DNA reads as TGTGCCAGCAGTCCCAACCCAGGGGGCTATGGCTACACCTTC.

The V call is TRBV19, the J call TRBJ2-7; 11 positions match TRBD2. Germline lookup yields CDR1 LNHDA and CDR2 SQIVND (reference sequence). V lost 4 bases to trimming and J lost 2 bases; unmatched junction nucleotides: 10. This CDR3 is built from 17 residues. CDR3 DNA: TGTGCCAGTAGTACCGCCCTACTAGCGGGGGTCCCCTACGAGCAGTACTTC. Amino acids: CASSTALLAGVPYEQYF.

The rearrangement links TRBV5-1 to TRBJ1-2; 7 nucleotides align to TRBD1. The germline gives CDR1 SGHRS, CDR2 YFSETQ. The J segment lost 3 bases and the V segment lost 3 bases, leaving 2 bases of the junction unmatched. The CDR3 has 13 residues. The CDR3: CASSYGTDYGYTF. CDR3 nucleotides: TGCGCCAGCAGCTACGGGACAGACTATGGCTACACCTTC.

Written as DNA, the CDR3 is TGTGCCAGCACCGTCGGATCGGGAGTTAACTATGGCTACACCTTC. Its protein product is CASTVGSGVNYGYTF. The chain uses TRBV9 and TRBJ1-2; no reliable D call. CDR3 size: 15 residues. The ends were cut back, 6 bases at V and 1 base at J, with 16 bases in the middle. From germline, CDR1 is SGDLS and CDR2 YYNGEE.

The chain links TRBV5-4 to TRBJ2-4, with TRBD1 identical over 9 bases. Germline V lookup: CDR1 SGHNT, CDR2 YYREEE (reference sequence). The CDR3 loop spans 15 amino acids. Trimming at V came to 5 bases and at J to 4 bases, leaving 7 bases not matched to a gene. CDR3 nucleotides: TGTGCCAGCAGTCCTGGGACAGGGACTAAAAACATTCAGTACTTC. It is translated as CASSPGTGTKNIQYF.

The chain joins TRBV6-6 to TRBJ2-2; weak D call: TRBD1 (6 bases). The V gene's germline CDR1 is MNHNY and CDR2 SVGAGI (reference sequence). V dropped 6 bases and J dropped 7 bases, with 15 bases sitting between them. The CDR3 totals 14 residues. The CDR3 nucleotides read TGTGCCAGCAGGACAACAGGGTTGGTCGGGGAGCTGTTTTTT. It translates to CASRTTGLVGELFF.

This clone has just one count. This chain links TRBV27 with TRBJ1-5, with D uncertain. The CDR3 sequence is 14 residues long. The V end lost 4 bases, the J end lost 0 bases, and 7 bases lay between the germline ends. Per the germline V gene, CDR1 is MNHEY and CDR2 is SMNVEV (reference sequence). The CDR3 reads CASSSRYSNQPQHF. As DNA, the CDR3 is TGTGCCAGCAGTTCCCGGTATAGCAATCAGCCCCAGCATTTT.

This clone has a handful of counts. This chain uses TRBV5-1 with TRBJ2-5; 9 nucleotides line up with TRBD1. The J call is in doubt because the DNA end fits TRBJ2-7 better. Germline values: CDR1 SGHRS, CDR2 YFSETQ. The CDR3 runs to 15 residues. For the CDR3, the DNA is TGCGCCAGCAGCCCCGGGACAGGGATTTTGGGCGAGCAGTACTTC. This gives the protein CASSPGTGILGEQYF.

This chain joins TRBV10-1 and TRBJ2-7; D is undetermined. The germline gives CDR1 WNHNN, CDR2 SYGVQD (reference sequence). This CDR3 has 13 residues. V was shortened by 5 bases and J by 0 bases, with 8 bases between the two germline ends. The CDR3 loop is CASSTGSSYEQYF. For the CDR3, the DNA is TGCGCCAGCAGTACCGGGTCCTCCTACGAGCAGTACTTC.

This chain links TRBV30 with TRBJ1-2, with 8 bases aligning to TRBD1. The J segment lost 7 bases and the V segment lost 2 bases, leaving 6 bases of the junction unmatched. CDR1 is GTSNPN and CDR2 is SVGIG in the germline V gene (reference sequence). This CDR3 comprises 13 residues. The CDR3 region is CAWSSTGEAGYTF. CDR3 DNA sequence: TGTGCCTGGAGTTCGACAGGGGAGGCTGGCTACACCTTC.